This T cell receptor beta chain emerged from a study of shared clonotypes between healthy human individuals. Study-level information: Each donor contributed plates that comprised three CD4 naive, three CD4 memory, two CD8 naive and one CD8 memory.

It was at deep level that the assay was run. Repertoires were generated with immunoSEQ multiplex PCR, while TCRdb's copy carries only in-frame clones and drops some. The table shows around 2.1 million clones, with about 92% occurring only once. CD45RO negativity and positive selection for CCR7 defined naive CD8 cells, a population that excluded terminally differentiated effector memory CD45RA+ cells. Participating donors were healthy, HIV-negative adults free of recent acute infections or vaccinations. Study-level points and caveats: Memory subsets had estimated richness that was generally smaller than that of naive subsets.

Between the trimmed V and J ends, which lost 0 bases and 9 bases, there was a span of 12 bases. This CDR3 comprises 14 residues. Germline V gives CDR1 SGHAT, CDR2 FQNNGV. A word on this clone: Its specificity is not known.

What was sequenced was naive CD8+ T cells from PBMCs. This TCR was sampled from a man between 18 and 35 years old in good health. Some clones in this sample may be carry-over from other donors' samples. The chain couples TRBV11-2 to TRBJ2-1; TRBD1 or TRBD2 may be the D gene (6 bases each). CDR3 loop: CASSLEGRGLEQFF. The CDR3 DNA reads TGTGCCAGCAGCTTAGAAGGTCGGGGGCTTGAGCAGTTCTTC.